This T cell receptor (beta chain) was captured in a study of T cells in Graves' hyperthyroidism and ophthalmopathy. Study-wide background: Peripheral blood sampling occurred at initial diagnosis, before any treatment.

This CDR3 is built from 14 residues. Germline lookup yields CDR1 SEHNR and CDR2 FQNEAQ (reference sequence). Trimming left V 5 bases short and J 3 bases short, with 10 bases between. Researchers took RNA transcripts and amplified the TCR beta CDR3 regions from them. The study used the HTBI primer set for a first-round RT-PCR of the TCR CDR3. In TCRdb, the multiplex PCR reads were re-called with MiXCR into one record per CDR3 protein. The sample shows roughly 100,000 distinct CDR3 sequences, less than 55% of them seen only once. Notes on this clonotype: Its specificity is not known.

Findings of the study overall: Most expanded thyroid clonotypes above 0.001 recurred in blood. Ophthalmopathy was identified by the model a median around 5.9 months ahead of onset.

The study based diagnoses on clinical symptoms, serum thyroxine and TRAb, thyroid ultrasound and orbital computed tomography. Sequenced sample: blood. The chain has TRBV7-9 and TRBJ2-2; D unresolved. This clonotype was obtained from a man in his forties with Graves' hyperthyroidism. CDR3 bases: TGTGCCAGCAGCCCCAGCGTTGACACCGGGGAGCTGTTTTTT. Protein: CASSPSVDTGELFF.